These 16 T cell receptor beta chains share one sample of origin, sequenced in a study of identical twins. MiXCR, run by TCRdb on the 5' RACE reads, gives a single entry per CDR3 protein. The sample has about 720,000 distinct CDR3 sequences, 15% to 20% seen once; the top ten hold about an eighth. The sample also formed part of further work on T cells expressing NK-cell markers.

Sequencing was carried out using PBMCs. The receptor source for this set is a young woman in good health.

V gene TRBV5-1 combines with J gene TRBJ2-4; TRBD1 agrees at 7 bases. The germline V gene encodes CDR1 SGHRS and CDR2 YFSETQ. With V trimmed by 4 bases and J by 3 bases, 10 bases remained unmatched. The CDR3 has 16 residues. CDR3 protein: CASSADRFGDKNIQYF. The DNA for the CDR3 is TGCGCCAGCAGCGCGGACAGGTTCGGTGACAAAAACATTCAGTACTTC.

This clonotype was counted many times. The V gene is TRBV20-1, the J gene TRBJ1-1; TRBD1 is a possible D gene (6 bases). Germline CDR1 is DFQATT and CDR2 is SNEGSKA (reference sequence). The ends were cut back, 6 bases at V and 7 bases at J, with 15 bases in the middle. The CDR3 contains 12 residues. CDR3 sequence reads: CSARAGAGEAFF. CDR3 nucleotide sequence: TGCAGTGCCCGCGCGGGGGCTGGTGAAGCTTTCTTT.

The V and J genes are TRBV10-3 and TRBJ1-1, with D possibly matching TRBD1 (6 bases). The CDR3 has 15 amino acids. V gave up 6 bases and J gave up 1 base, with 15 bases separating them. The germline gives CDR1 ENHRY, CDR2 SYGVKD. This CDR3 is CAISVGGRGNTEAFF. In nucleotides, the CDR3 is TGTGCCATCAGCGTCGGGGGCCGGGGGAACACTGAAGCTTTCTTT.

This clonotype was observed a handful of times. The chain is built from TRBV20-1 and TRBJ2-5; TRBD2 matches at 8 bases. The V gene's germline CDR1 is DFQATT and CDR2 SNEGSKA (reference sequence). CDR3 size: 16 residues. Trimming at V came to 6 bases and at J to 4 bases, leaving 16 bases not matched to a gene. DNA for the CDR3: TGCAGTGCCCATCCTCCGGGGGGGGTGATCGGAGAGACCCAGTACTTC. The encoded protein is CSAHPPGGVIGETQYF.

This clonotype was seen only a few times. The chain combines TRBV20-1 with TRBJ2-4, with D perhaps matching TRBD1 (6 bases). Trimming left V 6 bases short and J 8 bases short, with 14 bases between. Germline CDR1 reads DFQATT; CDR2 reads SNEGSKA (reference sequence). This CDR3 comprises 12 residues. The CDR3: CSAIRQEDIQYF. The CDR3 DNA follows: TGCAGTGCCATCAGACAGGAGGACATTCAGTACTTC.

The CDR3 DNA is TGCGCCAGCAAAACGAGCGCCCTAGCGGGATTGGGTATAAGTCGGAATGAGCAGTTCTTC. It codes for CASKTSALAGLGISRNEQFF. The chain is built from TRBV5-1 and TRBJ2-1; TRBD2 matches at 9 bases. The germline V gene encodes CDR1 SGHRS and CDR2 YFSETQ. CDR3 length: 20 residues. The V gene end was trimmed by 6 bases and the J gene end by 7 bases; junction bases not matched to a gene: 26.

V usage is TRBV9 and J usage is TRBJ1-2; possible D gene TRBD1, 5 bases. CDR1 is SGDLS, CDR2 YYNGEE, per germline. The V end was cut by 4 bases, the J end by 5 bases, with 18 bases between. The CDR3 has 15 amino acids. The CDR3 nucleotides read TGTGCCAGCAGCCCACAACGGGGCGGAGGGTATGGCTACACCTTC. It codes for CASSPQRGGGYGYTF.

A few counts support this clonotype. The rearrangement joins TRBV29-1 to TRBJ2-7; the match to TRBD1 covers 10 bases. V was clipped by 2 bases and J by 2 bases; unmatched bases: 3. CDR1 and CDR2 (germline): SQVTM, ANQGSEA. The CDR3 loop spans 14 amino acids. CDR3 in amino acids: CSVEPGQGTYEQYF. CDR3 nucleotide sequence: TGCAGCGTTGAACCGGGACAGGGGACCTACGAGCAGTACTTC.

This clonotype was recorded a few times. This sequence joins TRBV11-2 and TRBJ2-5, with 10 bases fitting TRBD2. The CDR3 totals 15 residues. V lost 5 bases, J lost 5 bases, and 8 bases stayed unmatched. Germline CDR1 is SGHAT and CDR2 is FQNNGV. The CDR3 DNA follows: TGTGCCAGCAGCCTCTCCGGGACTAGCGCGGAGACCCAGTACTTC. Translating it yields CASSLSGTSAETQYF.

This clonotype turned up a few times. The chain joins TRBV12-3 or TRBV12-4 to TRBJ2-1, with D perhaps matching TRBD1 or TRBD2 (7 bases each). V was pared by 7 bases and J by 3 bases, with 25 bases between. The CDR3 has 18 amino acids. CDR3 amino acids: CASNKLKRDRGNYNEQFF. DNA of the CDR3: TGTGCCAGCAACAAATTGAAGCGGGACAGAGGTAACTACAATGAGCAGTTCTTC.

As concerns this clonotype: One end of the junction varies from germline; a read error may be responsible. The chain has TRBV12-3 or TRBV12-4 and TRBJ2-1; 10 bases agree with TRBD2. There are 17 residues in the CDR3. CDR3 in amino acids: CACSLALEREGYNEQFF. The CDR3, as DNA: TGTGCCTGCAGTTTAGCGCTAGAGCGGGAGGGTTACAATGAGCAGTTCTTC.

This clonotype was counted a few times. The V call is TRBV20-1, the J call TRBJ1-2; no clear D. CDR3 length equals 13 residues. V lost 1 base and J 4 bases, leaving 10 bases between the germline ends. Germline V gives CDR1 DFQATT, CDR2 SNEGSKA (reference sequence). DNA for the CDR3: TGCAGTGCTAGAGGCAGTATTTCCTATGGCTACACCTTC. Amino acids: CSARGSISYGYTF.

This clonotype was recorded a few times. This sequence joins TRBV29-1 and TRBJ2-2, with D unresolved. Germline CDR1 SQVTM, CDR2 ANQGSEA. CDR3 length equals 12 residues. The V end lost 4 bases, the J end lost 4 bases, and 7 bases lay between the germline ends. CDR3 bases: TGCAGCGTTGCTCGACCCACCGGGGAGCTGTTTTTT. Its protein is CSVARPTGELFF.

This clonotype was detected only a few times. This chain's CDR3 is CASSFTGQGKEKLFF. The CDR3, as DNA: TGTGCCAGCAGTTTTACGGGACAGGGGAAGGAAAAACTGTTTTTT. The chain recombines TRBV12-3 or TRBV12-4 with TRBJ1-4; 10 positions agree with TRBD1. Trimming cost V 3 bases and J 8 bases; bases outside gene matches: 6. The CDR3 totals 15 residues.

This chain connects TRBV7-2 to TRBJ1-1, with a tentative D call TRBD1 (5 bases). Trimming took 8 bases from V and 2 from J, leaving 12 bases between them. The CDR3 has 13 residues. Germline V gene lookup returns CDR1 SGHTA and CDR2 FQGNSA. The CDR3, as DNA: TGTGCCAGCCCTGTCAGGGTAAACACTGAAGCTTTCTTT. Amino acid sequence: CASPVRVNTEAFF.

The chain's CDR3 is CASSSRLPTSSYNSPLHF. In DNA form, the CDR3 reads TGTGCCAGCAGTTCCCGATTACCTACTAGCTCCTATAATTCACCCCTCCACTTT. The chain carries TRBV6-5 and TRBJ1-6, with unresolved D. The V gene's germline CDR1 is MNHEY and CDR2 SVGAGI. Between the trimmed V and J ends, which lost 4 bases and 0 bases, there was a span of 16 bases. The CDR3 runs 18 residues.